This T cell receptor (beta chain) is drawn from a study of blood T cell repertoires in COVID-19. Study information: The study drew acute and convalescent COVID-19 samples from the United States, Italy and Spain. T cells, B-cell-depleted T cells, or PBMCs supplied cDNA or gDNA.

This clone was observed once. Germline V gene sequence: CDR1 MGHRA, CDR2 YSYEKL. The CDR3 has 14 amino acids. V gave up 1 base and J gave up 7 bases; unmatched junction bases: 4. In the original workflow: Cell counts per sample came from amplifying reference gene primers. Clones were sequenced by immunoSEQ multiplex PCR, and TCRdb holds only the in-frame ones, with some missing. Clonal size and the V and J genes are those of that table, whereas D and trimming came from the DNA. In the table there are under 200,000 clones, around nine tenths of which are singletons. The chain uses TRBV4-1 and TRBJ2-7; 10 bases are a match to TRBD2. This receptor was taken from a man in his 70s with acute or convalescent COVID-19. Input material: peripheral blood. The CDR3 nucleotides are TGCGCCAGCAGCCAAGTTCCTAGCGGGAGTGAGCAGTACTTC. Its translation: CASSQVPSGSEQYF.